This TCR beta chain was recorded in a study of CD8+ T cells in alopecia areata. In the study overall: The protocol delivered tofacitinib for 6 to 18 months, then withdrew it for 6 months.

About this clone itself: Antigen: not known.

Regarding the study as a whole: Normal scalp had lower clonality than lesional scalp, with alopecia totalis/universalis lesions showing this most strongly.

Sequencing used cDNA as its template, made by extracting RNA and reverse transcribing it. Assay used: immunoSEQ multiplex PCR; TCRdb lists only in-frame clones, some missing. The sample holds around 140,000 clones, 85% to 90% seen once. Trimming cost V 3 bases and J 5 bases; bases outside gene matches: 6. Germline lookup yields CDR1 SGHRS and CDR2 YFSETQ. This CDR3 region has 14 residues. V and J are TRBV5-1 and TRBJ2-7, with TRBD1 matching 9 bases. This receptor was obtained from a human donor with alopecia areata. This specimen was CD8+ T cells sorted from blood, taken at week 0. The chain's CDR3 is CASSSGTGPHEQYF. The CDR3 DNA reads TGCGCCAGCAGCTCGGGGACAGGGCCCCACGAGCAGTACTTC.